The 27 T cell receptor beta chains listed next were all sequenced from one sample in a study of patients and donors after allogeneic stem cell transplantation. A single record per CDR3 protein comes from TCRdb applying MiXCR to the RT-PCR reads. The sample yields 160,000 or so distinct CDR3 sequences, more than 20% seen once. The material sequenced was blood, either unsorted or a sorted T cell fraction (not recorded which). The source of these receptors is a human donor who was either an allogeneic HSCT recipient or a stem cell or donor lymphocyte infusion donor (not recorded which). It is not recorded whose cells these are; they may come from a transplant donor.

V is TRBV7-2 and J is TRBJ1-2; tentative D call: TRBD1 (6 bases). The CDR3 sequence is 15 residues long. Germline loops: CDR1 SGHTA, CDR2 FQGNSA. Trimming took off 5 bases at V and 2 bases at J, with 15 bases between the two ends. The CDR3 loop reads CASSPKAGANYGYTF. DNA of the CDR3: TGTGCCAGCAGCCCAAAGGCGGGGGCCAACTATGGCTACACCTTC.

V gene TRBV4-2 combines with J gene TRBJ2-7, with TRBD1 matching over 11 bases. The germline CDR1 and CDR2 sequences are LGHNA and YNFKEQ. CDR3 length: 16 amino acids. V lost 2 bases to trimming and J lost 3 bases; unmatched junction nucleotides: 6. CDR3 protein: CASSQQTGTGGYEQYF. CDR3 DNA sequence: TGTGCCAGCAGCCAACAAACCGGGACAGGGGGCTACGAGCAGTACTTC.

This clonotype was found once. V and J are TRBV5-1 and TRBJ2-7, with 8 bases identical to TRBD1. The CDR3 sequence is 14 residues long. V lost 2 bases and J lost 0; bases outside the gene matches: 1. CDR1 is SGHRS and CDR2 is YFSETQ in the germline V gene. CDR3 amino acids: CASSFTGGSYEQYF. The CDR3, as DNA: TGCGCCAGCAGCTTCACAGGGGGCTCCTACGAGCAGTACTTC. The complete variable domain, with remaining parts taken from reference TRBV5-1 and TRBJ2-7, reads KAGVTQTPRYLIKTRGQQVTLSCSPISGHRSVSWYQQTPGQGLQFLFEYFSETQRNKGNFPGRFSGRQFSNSRSEMNVSTLELGDSALYLCASSFTGGSYEQYFGPGTRLTVT.

The chain couples TRBV7-6 to TRBJ2-7, with D unresolved. V was trimmed by 2 bases and J by 1 base, leaving 12 bases between them. Per germline, CDR1 SGHVS and CDR2 FNYEAQ. The CDR3 length is 15 residues. The CDR3 protein is CASSLRSGESYEQYF. The CDR3 DNA reads TGTGCCAGCAGCTTACGATCAGGAGAATCCTACGAGCAGTACTTC.

The chain links TRBV10-3 to TRBJ2-7, with 9 bases aligning to TRBD1. This CDR3 comprises 14 residues. Germline V gene lookup returns CDR1 ENHRY and CDR2 SYGVKD. V trimming: 7 bases; J trimming: 5 bases; junction bases outside the gene matches: 9. CDR3 protein: CAITGTGLPHEQYF. The CDR3 nucleotides read TGTGCCATCACCGGGACAGGGCTCCCTCACGAGCAGTACTTC.

The chain employs TRBV24-1 and TRBJ1-5, with TRBD1 matching over 7 bases. Germline values: CDR1 KGHDR, CDR2 SFDVKD. This CDR3 comprises 13 residues. Trimming at V came to 10 bases and at J to 5 bases, leaving 7 bases not matched to a gene. This chain's CDR3 is CATADRDHQPQHF. The CDR3 DNA follows: TGTGCCACAGCAGACAGGGATCATCAGCCCCAGCATTTT.

In this sample, this clonotype turned up many times. This chain links TRBV29-1 with TRBJ1-1; D unresolved. Trimming left V 0 bases short and J 4 bases short, with 12 bases between. The germline V gene has CDR1 SQVTM and CDR2 ANQGSEA. The CDR3 consists of 14 residues. The CDR3 spells CSVEEIQRGTEAFF. The CDR3 nucleotides read TGCAGCGTTGAAGAGATCCAGCGAGGCACTGAAGCTTTCTTT.

This rearrangement joins TRBV5-1 to TRBJ2-3; no clear D gene. CDR1 and CDR2 (germline): SGHRS, YFSETQ. Between the trimmed V and J ends, which lost 1 base and 4 bases, there was a span of 13 bases. There are 15 residues in the CDR3. This CDR3 reads CASSLLASKADTQYF. The CDR3, as DNA: TGCGCCAGCAGCTTGTTGGCTAGTAAGGCAGATACGCAGTATTTT.

The rearrangement joins TRBV7-7 to TRBJ1-6, with D perhaps matching TRBD1 (5 bases). Deletions cut 7 bases from V and 2 bases from J, with 21 bases between. Germline lookup yields CDR1 SSHAT and CDR2 FNYEAQ (reference sequence). The CDR3 length is 18 residues. The CDR3 protein is CASIQSPTKGTYNSPLHF. The DNA for the CDR3 is TGTGCCAGCATCCAATCCCCGACCAAGGGGACCTATAATTCACCCCTCCACTTT.

This clonotype was seen only a few times. This chain joins TRBV5-1 and TRBJ1-2; D is unresolved. Between the trimmed V and J ends, which lost 1 base and 2 bases, there was a span of 9 bases. Looked up from germline, CDR1 is SGHRS and CDR2 is YFSETQ. The CDR3 contains 14 residues. CDR3 nucleotide sequence: TGCGCCAGCAGCTTGCTTGGCAGCAACTATGGCTACACCTTC. It is translated as CASSLLGSNYGYTF.

This clonotype was recorded at least ten times. The chain uses TRBV12-3 or TRBV12-4 and TRBJ1-1; TRBD1 aligns across 8 bases. The CDR3 covers 13 residues. J was trimmed by 9 bases and V by 4 bases; bases with no gene match: 7. The CDR3 loop reads CASSSGQGRQAFF. CDR3 in DNA: TGTGCCAGCAGTTCCGGACAGGGCCGACAAGCTTTCTTT.

The chain is built from TRBV4-1 and TRBJ2-7; D is unclear. Germline CDR1 is MGHRA and CDR2 is YSYEKL. V was shortened by 3 bases and J by 1 base, with 16 bases between the two germline ends. The CDR3 is made up of 16 amino acids. CDR3 loop: CASSQGLLAASYEQYF. Written as DNA, the CDR3 is TGCGCCAGCAGCCAGGGATTATTAGCTGCATCCTACGAGCAGTACTTC.

CDR3 residues: CASSRRLVYEQYF. The DNA of the CDR3 is TGTGCCAGCAGCCGCCGACTCGTCTACGAGCAGTACTTC. The chain uses TRBV12-3 or TRBV12-4 and TRBJ2-7; no firm D call. V lost 6 bases and J 3 bases, leaving 12 bases between the germline ends. This CDR3 spans 13 amino acids.

This clonotype was detected a few times. This chain connects TRBV6-6 to TRBJ1-3, with 7 bases that match TRBD1. CDR3 size: 15 residues. Germline V gives CDR1 MNHNY, CDR2 SVGAGI (reference sequence). Trimming at V came to 6 bases and at J to 1 base, leaving 6 bases not matched to a gene. The chain's CDR3 is CASSRQGRSGNTIYF. The CDR3 DNA reads as TGTGCCAGCAGCCGACAGGGAAGATCTGGAAACACCATATATTTT.

The sample holds many counts of this clonotype. The chain is built from TRBV29-1 and TRBJ1-2; a weak D match, TRBD1 (6 bases). CDR1 is SQVTM and CDR2 is ANQGSEA in the germline V gene. V was cut by 0 bases and J by 8 bases, with 13 bases left in between. The CDR3 contains 13 residues. The CDR3 region is CSVEDFRGGGYTF. The CDR3 DNA follows: TGCAGCGTTGAAGATTTCAGGGGAGGCGGCTACACCTTC.

This clonotype has just a few counts. V is TRBV6-5 and J is TRBJ1-3, with 10 nucleotides matching TRBD1. This CDR3 contains 15 residues. Germline values: CDR1 MNHEY, CDR2 SVGAGI. With 5 bases clipped from V and 4 bases from J, the junction kept 5 bases outside the gene matches. CDR3 DNA: TGTGCCAGCAGTCCCGGGACAGGGGCCGGAAACACCATATATTTT. This translates into CASSPGTGAGNTIYF.

DNA for the CDR3: TGCGCCAGCAGCCCCCTGACAGGGGGCACTAATTCACCCCTCCACTTT. It translates to CASSPLTGGTNSPLHF. This chain connects TRBV5-1 to TRBJ1-6; 10 nucleotides line up with TRBD1. This CDR3 has 16 amino acids. Germline V lookup: CDR1 SGHRS, CDR2 YFSETQ. V was pared by 4 bases and J by 6 bases, with 7 bases of the junction left unmatched.

This clonotype has just a few counts. The V gene is TRBV29-1, the J gene TRBJ1-2; the D is unclear. This CDR3 is built from 14 residues. The germline V and J ends were trimmed by 0 bases and 3 bases, with 11 bases remaining between them. From germline, CDR1 is SQVTM and CDR2 ANQGSEA. Written as DNA, the CDR3 is TGCAGCGTTGAAGATCGGAGCGGCCACTATGGCTACACCTTC. Translation: CSVEDRSGHYGYTF.

The V and J genes are TRBV15 and TRBJ2-7; 8 nucleotides line up with TRBD1. Looked up from germline, CDR1 is LNHNV and CDR2 is YYDKDF (reference sequence). J gave up 3 bases and V 2 bases, and 9 bases lay outside the gene matches. The CDR3 has 16 residues. The CDR3: CATSRLNQGADYEQYF. The CDR3 DNA reads as TGTGCCACCAGCAGACTCAATCAGGGGGCGGACTACGAGCAGTACTTC. The whole variable domain, remainder taken from reference TRBV15 and TRBJ2-7, is DAMVIQNPRYQVTQFGKPVTLSCSQTLNHNVMYWYQQKSSQAPKLLFHYYDKDFNNEADTPDNFQSRRPNTSFCFLDIRSPGLGDTAMYLCATSRLNQGADYEQYFGPGTRLTVT.

This clonotype was counted between two and nine times. This chain connects TRBV11-2 to TRBJ2-7, with D uncertain. Germline lookup yields CDR1 SGHAT and CDR2 FQNNGV. Trimming cost V 5 bases and J 0 bases, with 14 bases left between them. The CDR3 has 15 residues. The CDR3 is CASSPQFSSSYEQYF. For the CDR3, the DNA is TGTGCCAGCAGCCCTCAGTTTTCGAGCTCCTACGAGCAGTACTTC.

J is TRBJ1-2 and V is TRBV20-1; the match to TRBD1 covers 8 bases. There are 14 residues in the CDR3. Germline CDR1 and CDR2: DFQATT and SNEGSKA (reference sequence). The V gene end was trimmed by 2 bases and the J gene end by 6 bases; junction bases not matched to a gene: 8. The DNA of the CDR3 is TGCAGTGCTAGACGACAGGGGATGGAAGATGGCTACACCTTC. As protein: CSARRQGMEDGYTF.

The chain employs TRBV5-5 and TRBJ1-4; perhaps TRBD1 as D (5 bases). Trimming removed 0 bases at V and 6 bases at J, with 15 bases between. This CDR3 spans 16 amino acids. CDR1 and CDR2 from the germline V gene are SGHKS and YYEKEE (reference sequence). In DNA, the CDR3 is TGTGCCAGCAGCTTGGATGTTGGGGGATTCGATGAAAAACTGTTTTTT. Residues: CASSLDVGGFDEKLFF.

The chain uses TRBV4-1 and TRBJ2-1; D is perhaps TRBD1 (5 bases). The germline V gene encodes CDR1 MGHRA and CDR2 YSYEKL. The CDR3 is 14 residues long. V lost 6 bases, J lost 4 bases, and 13 bases lay in between. The CDR3 here is CASSGADSYNEQFF. The CDR3 coding sequence is TGCGCCAGCAGTGGCGCCGACAGTTACAATGAGCAGTTCTTC.

The table lists this clonotype with a few counts. The gene calls are TRBV12-3 or TRBV12-4 and TRBJ2-1; possibly TRBD2 for D (5 bases). The V gene lost 7 bases and the J gene lost 0 bases, with 13 bases spanning the gap. CDR3 length equals 15 residues. CDR3 region: CASKEVRSSYNEQFF. The CDR3 DNA follows: TGTGCCAGCAAGGAGGTGAGGAGCTCCTACAATGAGCAGTTCTTC.

This clonotype has more than one count but fewer than ten. J is TRBJ1-1 and V is TRBV30, with 8 bases matching TRBD1. Germline loops: CDR1 GTSNPN, CDR2 SVGIG (reference sequence). After removal of 5 bases from V and 2 bases from J, the junction contained 4 bases not matched to a gene. The CDR3 extends over 13 amino acids. The chain's CDR3 is CAWDRGYNTEAFF. The CDR3 DNA follows: TGTGCCTGGGACAGGGGATACAACACTGAAGCTTTCTTT.

This clonotype appeared a few times. This rearrangement joins TRBV20-1 to TRBJ1-2; D uncertain. CDR1 is DFQATT and CDR2 is SNEGSKA in the germline V gene (reference sequence). V was clipped by 6 bases and J by 3 bases, with 8 bases between them. The CDR3 sequence is 11 residues long. CDR3 amino acids: CSARKDYGYTF. The DNA for the CDR3 is TGCAGTGCCAGGAAGGACTATGGCTACACCTTC.

A remark on this clonotype: Germline and junction disagree at one end, which may indicate a read error. This chain joins TRBV4-2 and TRBJ2-7; 8 bases map to TRBD2. Germline CDR1 is LGHNA and CDR2 is YNFKEQ. This CDR3 contains 13 residues. The CDR3 region is CASSQDSREGRVF. CDR3 bases: TGTGCCAGCAGCCAAGATTCCCGGGAGGGCCGGGTCTTC.